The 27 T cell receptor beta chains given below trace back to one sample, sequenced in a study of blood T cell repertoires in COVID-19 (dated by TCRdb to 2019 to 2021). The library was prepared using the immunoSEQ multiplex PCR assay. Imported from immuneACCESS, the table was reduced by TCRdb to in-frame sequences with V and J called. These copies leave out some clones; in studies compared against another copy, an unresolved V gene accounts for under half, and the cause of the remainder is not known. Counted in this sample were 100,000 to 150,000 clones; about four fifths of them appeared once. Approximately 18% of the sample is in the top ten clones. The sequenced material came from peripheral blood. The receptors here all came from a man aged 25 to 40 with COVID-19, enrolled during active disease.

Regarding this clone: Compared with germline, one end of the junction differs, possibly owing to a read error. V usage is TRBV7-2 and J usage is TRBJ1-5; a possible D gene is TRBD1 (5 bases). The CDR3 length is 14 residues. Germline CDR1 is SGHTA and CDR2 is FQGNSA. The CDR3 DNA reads TGTGCCAGCAGCTCGCAGGGTAGCCATCAGCCCCAGCATTTT. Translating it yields CASSSQGSHQPQHF. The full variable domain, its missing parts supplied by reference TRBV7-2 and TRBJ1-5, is GAGVSQSPSNKVTEKGKDVELRCDPISGHTALYWYRQSLGQGLEFLIYFQGNSAPDKSGLPSDRFSAERTGGSVSTLTIQRTQQEDSAVYLCASSSQGSHQPQHFGDGTRLSIL.

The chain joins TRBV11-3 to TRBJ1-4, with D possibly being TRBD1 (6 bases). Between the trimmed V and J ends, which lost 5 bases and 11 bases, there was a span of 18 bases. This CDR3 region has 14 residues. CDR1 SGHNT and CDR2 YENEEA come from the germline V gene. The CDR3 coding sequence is TGTGCCAGCAGCCCGGGACACCGTGAGGGTAAACTGTTTTTT. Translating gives CASSPGHREGKLFF.

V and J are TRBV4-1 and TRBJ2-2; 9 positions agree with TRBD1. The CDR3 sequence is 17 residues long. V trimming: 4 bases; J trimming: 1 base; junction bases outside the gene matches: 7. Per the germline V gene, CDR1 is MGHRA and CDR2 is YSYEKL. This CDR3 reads CASSLLPGQGNTGELFF. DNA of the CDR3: TGCGCCAGCAGCCTCCTCCCGGGACAGGGGAACACCGGGGAGCTGTTTTTT.

CDR3 loop: CASSLGTRGDDEQFF. The DNA for the CDR3 is TGCGCCAGCAGCTTAGGTACCAGGGGTGATGATGAGCAGTTCTTC. The chain has TRBV5-1 and TRBJ2-1; a possible D gene is TRBD1 (6 bases). The CDR3 has 15 amino acids. Trimming shortened V by 2 bases and J by 8 bases, and 17 bases separated the two germline ends. Germline CDR1 and CDR2: SGHRS and YFSETQ.

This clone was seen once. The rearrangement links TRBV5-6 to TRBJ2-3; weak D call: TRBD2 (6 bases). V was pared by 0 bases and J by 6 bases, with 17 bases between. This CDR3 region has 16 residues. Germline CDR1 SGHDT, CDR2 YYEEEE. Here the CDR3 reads CASSLGLGLNVDTQYF. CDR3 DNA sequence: TGTGCCAGCAGCTTGGGATTGGGACTTAATGTGGATACGCAGTATTTT. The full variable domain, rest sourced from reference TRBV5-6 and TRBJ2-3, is DAGVTQSPTHLIKTRGQQVTLRCSPKSGHDTVSWYQQALGQGPQFIFQYYEEEERQRGNFPDRFSGHQFPNYSSELNVNALLLGDSALYLCASSLGLGLNVDTQYFGPGTRLTVL.

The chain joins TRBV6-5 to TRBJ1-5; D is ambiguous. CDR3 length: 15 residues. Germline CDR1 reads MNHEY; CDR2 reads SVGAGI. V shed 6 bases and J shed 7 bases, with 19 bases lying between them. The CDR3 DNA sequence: TGTGCCAGCAGAAAAGGGAAAGGACGGGAGCAGCCCCAGCATTTT. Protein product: CASRKGKGREQPQHF.

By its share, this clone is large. The CDR3 loop reads CASSPGHWETQYF. CDR3 bases: TGTGCCAGCAGTCCGGGACATTGGGAGACCCAGTACTTC. This chain uses TRBV12-3 or TRBV12-4 with TRBJ2-5; TRBD1 might be the D (6 bases). The CDR3 runs to 13 residues. V was shortened by 5 bases and J by 5 bases, with 12 bases between the two germline ends.

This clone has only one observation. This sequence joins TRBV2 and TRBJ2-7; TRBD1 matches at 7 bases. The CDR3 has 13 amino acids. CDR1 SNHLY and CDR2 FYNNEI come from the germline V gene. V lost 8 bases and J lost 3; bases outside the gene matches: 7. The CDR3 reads CASVFAGGYEQYF. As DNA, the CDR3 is TGTGCCAGCGTGTTTGCAGGGGGCTACGAGCAGTACTTC. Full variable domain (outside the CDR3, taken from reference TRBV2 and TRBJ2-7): EPEVTQTPSHQVTQMGQEVILRCVPISNHLYFYWYRQILGQKVEFLVSFYNNEISEKSEIFDDQFSVERPDGSNFTLKIRSTKLEDSAMYFCASVFAGGYEQYFGPGTRLTVT.

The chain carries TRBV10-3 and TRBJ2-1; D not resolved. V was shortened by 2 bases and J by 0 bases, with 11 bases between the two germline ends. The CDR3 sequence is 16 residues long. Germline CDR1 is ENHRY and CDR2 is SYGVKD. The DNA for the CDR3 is TGTGCCATCAGTGAGCCGGGTCTCAGCTCCTACAATGAGCAGTTCTTC. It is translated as CAISEPGLSSYNEQFF.

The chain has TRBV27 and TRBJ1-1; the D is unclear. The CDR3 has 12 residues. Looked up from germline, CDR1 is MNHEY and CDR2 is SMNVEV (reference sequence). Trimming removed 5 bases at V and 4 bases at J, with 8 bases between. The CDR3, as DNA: TGTGCCAGCAGTCCGCCGGGCACTGAAGCTTTCTTT. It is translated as CASSPPGTEAFF.

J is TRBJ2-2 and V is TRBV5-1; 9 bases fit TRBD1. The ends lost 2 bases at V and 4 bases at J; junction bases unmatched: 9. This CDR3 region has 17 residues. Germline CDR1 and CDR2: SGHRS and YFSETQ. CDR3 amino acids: CASSFDRGWPSTGELFF. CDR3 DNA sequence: TGCGCCAGCAGCTTTGACAGGGGGTGGCCGAGCACCGGGGAGCTGTTTTTT.

DNA of the CDR3: TGTGCCAGCAGTTACTCGAACAGGGTTGGCTACACCTTC. Protein product: CASSYSNRVGYTF. The chain carries TRBV6-2 or TRBV6-3 and TRBJ1-2; perhaps TRBD1 as D (6 bases). In germline, CDR1 is MNHEY, CDR2 SVGEGT. Trimming cost V 0 bases and J 7 bases, with 9 bases left between them. The CDR3 is 13 amino acids.

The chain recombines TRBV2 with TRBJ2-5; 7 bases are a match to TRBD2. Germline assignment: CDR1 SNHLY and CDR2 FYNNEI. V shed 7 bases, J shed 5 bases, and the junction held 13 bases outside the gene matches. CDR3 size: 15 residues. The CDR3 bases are TGTGCCAGCACCCTAGGTGCGGGAGAGGGGGAGACCCAGTACTTC. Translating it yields CASTLGAGEGETQYF. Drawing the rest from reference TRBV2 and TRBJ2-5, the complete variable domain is EPEVTQTPSHQVTQMGQEVILRCVPISNHLYFYWYRQILGQKVEFLVSFYNNEISEKSEIFDDQFSVERPDGSNFTLKIRSTKLEDSAMYFCASTLGAGEGETQYFGPGTRLLVL.

The CDR3 region has the DNA TGTGCCAGCAGCCAGCGGGACAGGGGAGGAGGGGAGACCCAGTACTTC. Translated, it gives CASSQRDRGGGETQYF. The chain joins TRBV11-3 to TRBJ2-5; TRBD1 agrees at 10 bases. Germline values: CDR1 SGHNT, CDR2 YENEEA. The CDR3 has 16 amino acids. V lost 5 bases and J lost 5; bases outside the gene matches: 11.

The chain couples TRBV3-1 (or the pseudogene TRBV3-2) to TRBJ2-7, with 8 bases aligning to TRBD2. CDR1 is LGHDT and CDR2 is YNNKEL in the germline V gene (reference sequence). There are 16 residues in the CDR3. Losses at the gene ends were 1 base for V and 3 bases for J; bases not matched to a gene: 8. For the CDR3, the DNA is TGTGCCAGCAGCCAAGCCCGGGAGGGGGTCGGCTACGAGCAGTACTTC. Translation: CASSQAREGVGYEQYF.

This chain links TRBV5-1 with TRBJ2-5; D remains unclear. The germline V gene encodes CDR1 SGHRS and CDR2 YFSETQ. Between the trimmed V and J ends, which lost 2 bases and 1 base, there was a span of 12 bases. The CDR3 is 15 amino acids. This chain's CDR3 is CASSFGSELQETQYF. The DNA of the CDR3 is TGCGCCAGCAGCTTCGGGTCTGAACTCCAAGAGACCCAGTACTTC. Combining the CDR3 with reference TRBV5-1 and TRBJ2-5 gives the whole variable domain KAGVTQTPRYLIKTRGQQVTLSCSPISGHRSVSWYQQTPGQGLQFLFEYFSETQRNKGNFPGRFSGRQFSNSRSEMNVSTLELGDSALYLCASSFGSELQETQYFGPGTRLLVL.

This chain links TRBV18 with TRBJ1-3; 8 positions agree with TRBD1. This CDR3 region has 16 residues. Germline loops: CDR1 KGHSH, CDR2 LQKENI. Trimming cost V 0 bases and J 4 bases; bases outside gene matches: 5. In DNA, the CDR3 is TGTGCCAGCTCACCACCCCTGACAGGGGACGGAAACACCATATATTTT. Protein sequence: CASSPPLTGDGNTIYF.

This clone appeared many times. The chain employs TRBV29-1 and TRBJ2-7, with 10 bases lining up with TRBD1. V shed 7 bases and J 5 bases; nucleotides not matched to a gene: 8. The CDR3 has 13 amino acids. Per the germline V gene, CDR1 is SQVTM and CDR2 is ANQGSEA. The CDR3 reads CSGGTGAPNEQYF. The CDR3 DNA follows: TGCAGCGGCGGGACAGGGGCCCCCAACGAGCAGTACTTC.

CDR3 nucleotide sequence: TGTGCCAGCAGCTTAGGATCTAGCGGGGGAGAGACCCAGTACTTC. Its protein is CASSLGSSGGETQYF. This chain links TRBV7-6 with TRBJ2-5; 10 bases align to TRBD2. CDR1 SGHVS and CDR2 FNYEAQ come from the germline V gene. CDR3 size: 15 residues. V lost 1 base, J lost 4 bases, and 3 bases stayed unmatched.

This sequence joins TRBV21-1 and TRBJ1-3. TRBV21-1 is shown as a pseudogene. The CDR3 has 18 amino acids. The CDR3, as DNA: TGTGCCAGCAGCAAGGGGGGAAGGGGTAAGGTCATAGGAAACACCATATATTTT. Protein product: CASSKGGRGKVIGNTIYF.

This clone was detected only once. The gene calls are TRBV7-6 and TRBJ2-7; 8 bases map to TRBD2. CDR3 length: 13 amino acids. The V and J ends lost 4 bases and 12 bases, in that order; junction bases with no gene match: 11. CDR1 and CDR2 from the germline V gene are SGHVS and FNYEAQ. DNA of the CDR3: TGTGCCAGCAGCTCCCCACGGCAGCGGGGGTTGTACTTC. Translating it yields CASSSPRQRGLYF.

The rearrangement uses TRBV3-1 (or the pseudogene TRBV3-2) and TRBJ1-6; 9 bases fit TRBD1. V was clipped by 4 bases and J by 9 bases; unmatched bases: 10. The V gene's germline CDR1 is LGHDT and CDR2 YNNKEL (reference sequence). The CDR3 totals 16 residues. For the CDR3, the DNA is TGTGCCAGCAGCCCTGGACAGGGGCCGGGCTCTTCACCCCTCCACTTT. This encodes CASSPGQGPGSSPLHF.

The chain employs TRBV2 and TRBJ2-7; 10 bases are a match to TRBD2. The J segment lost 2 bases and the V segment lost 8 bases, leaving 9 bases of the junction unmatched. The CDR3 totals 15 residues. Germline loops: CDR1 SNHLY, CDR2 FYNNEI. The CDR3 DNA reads TGTGCCAGCCTTCGAGACAGCGGGAGGGCCTACGAGCAGTACTTC. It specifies CASLRDSGRAYEQYF.

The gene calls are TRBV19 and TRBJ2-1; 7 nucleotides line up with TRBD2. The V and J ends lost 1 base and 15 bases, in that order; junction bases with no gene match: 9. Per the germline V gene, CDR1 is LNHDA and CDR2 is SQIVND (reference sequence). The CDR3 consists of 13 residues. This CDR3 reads CASSIAQGGYPFF. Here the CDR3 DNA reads TGTGCCAGTAGTATAGCCCAGGGAGGGTATCCGTTCTTC.

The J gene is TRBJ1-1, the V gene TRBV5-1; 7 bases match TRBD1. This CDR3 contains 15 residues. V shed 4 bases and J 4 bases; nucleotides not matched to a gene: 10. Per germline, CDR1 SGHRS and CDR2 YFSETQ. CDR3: CASSAGEGAGTEAFF. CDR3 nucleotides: TGCGCCAGCAGCGCCGGAGAGGGGGCGGGCACTGAAGCTTTCTTT.

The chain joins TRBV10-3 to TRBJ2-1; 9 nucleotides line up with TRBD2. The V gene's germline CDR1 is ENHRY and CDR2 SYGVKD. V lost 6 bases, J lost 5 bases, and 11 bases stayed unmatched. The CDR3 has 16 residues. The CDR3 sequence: CAISARPRGRDNEQFF. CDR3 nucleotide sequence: TGTGCCATCAGCGCCCGCCCTCGCGGGAGGGACAATGAGCAGTTCTTC.

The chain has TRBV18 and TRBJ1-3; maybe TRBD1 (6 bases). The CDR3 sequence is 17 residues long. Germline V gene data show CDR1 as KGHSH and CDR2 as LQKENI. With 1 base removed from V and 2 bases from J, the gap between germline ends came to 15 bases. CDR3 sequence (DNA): TGTGCCAGCTCACCACTCCAACAGGGAACAACTGGAAACACCATATATTTT. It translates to CASSPLQQGTTGNTIYF.